A single sample is the source of the 27 T cell receptor beta chains below, sequenced in a study of PD-1 blockade in classical Hodgkin lymphoma. Every patient experienced relapse after autologous stem cell transplantation, and brentuximab vedotin exposure varied. The assay was immunoSEQ multiplex PCR, and TCRdb's table has in-frame clones only and misses some. The repertoire holds approximately 90,000 clones, with 80% to 95% as singletons. Sequenced here: peripheral blood mononuclear cells (PBMCs), sampled before the second cycle of nivolumab. The receptors stem from a human donor with classical Hodgkin lymphoma.

The chain employs TRBV27 and TRBJ1-2; D is unclear. Germline V gene sequence: CDR1 MNHEY, CDR2 SMNVEV (reference sequence). This CDR3 region has 14 residues. Between the trimmed V and J ends, which lost 4 bases and 3 bases, there was a span of 12 bases. CDR3 amino acids: CASSSGGRYYGYTF. Written as DNA, the CDR3 is TGTGCCAGCAGTTCAGGAGGGAGGTACTATGGCTACACCTTC.

V usage is TRBV2 and J usage is TRBJ2-7; no clear D gene. The CDR3 totals 14 residues. From germline, CDR1 is SNHLY and CDR2 FYNNEI. V was pared by 3 bases and J by 2 bases, with 11 bases between. The DNA for the CDR3 is TGTGCCAGCAGTGAGAGCAACTCCCCCTACGAGCAGTACTTC. It codes for CASSESNSPYEQYF.

V usage is TRBV19 and J usage is TRBJ2-2; 11 positions agree with TRBD1. The germline CDR1 and CDR2 sequences are LNHDA and SQIVND (reference sequence). The CDR3 is 15 residues long. Germline trimming cut 8 bases from V and 3 bases from J; bases unmatched to any gene: 5. In DNA, the CDR3 is TGTGCCAGTGCTCCGGGACAGGGGGACACCGGGGAGCTGTTTTTT. Translated: CASAPGQGDTGELFF.

The chain couples TRBV4-2 to TRBJ2-1; 10 nucleotides align to TRBD2. V lost 1 base and J lost 9; bases outside the gene matches: 6. The CDR3 is made up of 15 amino acids. Germline-derived CDR1 and CDR2 are LGHNA and YNFKEQ. CDR3 sequence reads: CASSQGSSGSAEQFF. Written as DNA, the CDR3 is TGTGCCAGCAGCCAAGGTTCTAGCGGGAGTGCTGAGCAGTTCTTC.

This chain connects TRBV7-9 to TRBJ2-1; no definite D call. The germline V gene encodes CDR1 SEHNR and CDR2 FQNEAQ (reference sequence). The CDR3 spans 15 residues. V lost 1 base and J 0 bases, leaving 7 bases between the germline ends. The CDR3 loop is CASSLEQYSYNEQFF. Written as DNA, the CDR3 is TGTGCCAGCAGCTTAGAACAGTACTCCTACAATGAGCAGTTCTTC.

V gene TRBV6-1 combines with J gene TRBJ1-1; 11 nucleotides align to TRBD1. The length of the CDR3 is 15 residues. The germline CDR1 and CDR2 sequences are MNHNS and SASEGT. Germline trimming cut 4 bases from V and 0 bases from J; bases unmatched to any gene: 1. CDR3 sequence (DNA): TGTGCCAGCAGTGGGGACAGGGGGTTGAACACTGAAGCTTTCTTT. Translation: CASSGDRGLNTEAFF.

The V call is TRBV6-5, the J call TRBJ1-4, with a weak D call TRBD1 (5 bases). The length of the CDR3 is 13 residues. V lost 11 bases and J lost 7, with 17 bases in between. From germline, CDR1 is MNHEY and CDR2 SVGAGI. CDR3 sequence reads: CAVRDFGGEKLFF. Written as DNA, the CDR3 is TGTGCCGTCCGGGACTTTGGGGGTGAAAAACTGTTTTTT.

The gene calls are TRBV19 and TRBJ2-3; 9 bases match TRBD2. The J segment lost 0 bases and the V segment lost 3 bases, leaving 1 base of the junction unmatched. The germline CDR1 and CDR2 sequences are LNHDA and SQIVND (reference sequence). The CDR3 sequence is 15 residues long. The CDR3 sequence is CASSITSGSTDTQYF. The CDR3 DNA sequence: TGTGCCAGTAGTATTACTAGCGGGAGCACAGATACGCAGTATTTT.

The chain is built from TRBV29-1 and TRBJ2-2, with TRBD2 as a possible D gene (5 bases). This CDR3 has 13 residues. V shed 3 bases and J shed 4 bases, with 9 bases lying between them. Germline V gene lookup returns CDR1 SQVTM and CDR2 ANQGSEA. This CDR3 is CSVEVTTTGELFF. The CDR3 DNA sequence: TGCAGCGTTGAGGTGACTACCACCGGGGAGCTGTTTTTT.

The rearrangement uses TRBV9 and TRBJ2-2; the D is unclear. Deletions cut 3 bases from V and 6 bases from J, with 9 bases between. CDR1 and CDR2 (germline): SGDLS, YYNGEE. CDR3 length equals 13 residues. The CDR3 region is CASSASDPGELFF. CDR3 in DNA: TGTGCCAGCAGCGCCTCAGACCCCGGGGAGCTGTTTTTT.

The chain links TRBV19 to TRBJ1-2, with D possibly being TRBD1 (5 bases). Per germline, CDR1 LNHDA and CDR2 SQIVND (reference sequence). CDR3 length equals 15 residues. V was trimmed by 4 bases and J by 4 bases, leaving 16 bases between them. CDR3 residues: CASSNQGSVGYGYTF. The CDR3 DNA sequence: TGTGCCAGTAGTAACCAGGGATCGGTGGGCTATGGCTACACCTTC.

The chain couples TRBV12-2 to TRBJ1-1. TRBV12-2 is listed as a pseudogene. The CDR3 spans 11 residues. CDR3 sequence reads: CASRLVGGAFF. The CDR3 DNA reads TGTGCAAGTCGCTTAGTAGGAGGAGCTTTCTTT.

The sample holds one count of this clone. The chain employs TRBV27 and TRBJ2-7, with D unresolved. Germline assignment: CDR1 MNHEY and CDR2 SMNVEV (reference sequence). There are 13 residues in the CDR3. V was pared by 6 bases and J by 6 bases, with 15 bases between. The CDR3 loop is CASRDSSRFEQYF. The CDR3 DNA reads as TGTGCCAGCAGAGACTCCTCCCGGTTCGAGCAGTACTTC.

This rearrangement joins TRBV25-1 to TRBJ2-5; D might be TRBD2 (5 bases). The length of the CDR3 is 15 residues. Per the germline V gene, CDR1 is MGHDK and CDR2 is SYGVNS. Trimming removed 4 bases at V and 5 bases at J, with 17 bases between. CDR3 protein: CASSARRRPEETQYF. The CDR3 DNA follows: TGTGCCAGCAGTGCCAGACGGAGGCCCGAGGAGACCCAGTACTTC. Variable domain in full (rest from reference TRBV25-1 and TRBJ2-5): EADIYQTPRYLVIGTGKKITLECSQTMGHDKMYWYQQDPGMELHLIHYSYGVNSTEKGDLSSESTVSRIRTEHFPLTLESARPSHTSQYLCASSARRRPEETQYFGPGTRLLVL.

DNA for the CDR3: TGTGCCAGCAGGTCCTACTACGAGCAGTACTTC. It translates to CASRSYYEQYF. The chain employs TRBV6-5 and TRBJ2-7; D call uncertain. Between the trimmed V and J ends, which lost 6 bases and 3 bases, there was a span of 6 bases. The CDR3 totals 11 residues. CDR1 is MNHEY and CDR2 is SVGAGI in the germline V gene.

The rearrangement uses TRBV27 and TRBJ1-1, with D unclear. The CDR3 covers 13 residues. CDR1 and CDR2 (germline): MNHEY, SMNVEV (reference sequence). The ends were cut back, 2 bases at V and 1 base at J, with 5 bases in the middle. This chain's CDR3 is CASSLIRNTEAFF. The CDR3 DNA follows: TGTGCCAGCAGTTTAATCCGGAACACTGAAGCTTTCTTT.

The chain joins TRBV15 to TRBJ2-2; D may be TRBD2 (6 bases). The CDR3 consists of 16 residues. Germline CDR1 is LNHNV and CDR2 is YYDKDF (reference sequence). Trimming pared 0 bases from V and 0 bases from J, leaving 8 bases between. The CDR3 DNA reads TGTGCCACCAGCAGAGATCGGGGGACGAACACCGGGGAGCTGTTTTTT. Translating gives CATSRDRGTNTGELFF.

The chain recombines TRBV18 with TRBJ2-4; D is uncertain. Trimming shortened V by 2 bases and J by 8 bases, and 10 bases separated the two germline ends. Germline V gene lookup returns CDR1 KGHSH and CDR2 LQKENI. This CDR3 is built from 13 residues. CDR3 sequence (DNA): TGTGCCAGCTCACCAACGGGCGACGACATTCAGTACTTC. This translates into CASSPTGDDIQYF.

The chain is built from TRBV30 and TRBJ2-3, with D tentatively TRBD2 (5 bases). Trimming removed 1 base at V and 2 bases at J, with 16 bases between. This CDR3 has 16 residues. The germline gives CDR1 GTSNPN, CDR2 SVGIG (reference sequence). The chain's CDR3 is CAWSGSPLADTDTQYF. CDR3 in DNA: TGTGCCTGGAGTGGGTCCCCCCTAGCCGACACAGATACGCAGTATTTT.

This clone was seen a single time. The chain uses TRBV5-8 and TRBJ2-3, with 7 bases identical to TRBD1. This CDR3 has 17 amino acids. CDR1 and CDR2 from the germline V gene are SGHTS and YDEGEE. With V trimmed by 2 bases and J by 0 bases, 9 bases remained unmatched. In nucleotides, the CDR3 is TGTGCCAGCAGCTTACCACAGGGGCTCTGGAGCACAGATACGCAGTATTTT. Amino acid sequence: CASSLPQGLWSTDTQYF.

V is TRBV12-5 and J is TRBJ2-2; no definite D call. Between the trimmed V and J ends, which lost 0 bases and 4 bases, there was a span of 3 bases. This CDR3 comprises 13 residues. Germline V gene sequence: CDR1 LGHNT, CDR2 FRNRAP. The CDR3 sequence is CASGLVLTGELFF. The DNA of the CDR3 is TGTGCTAGTGGTTTGGTACTCACCGGGGAGCTGTTTTTT.

The rearrangement uses TRBV27 and TRBJ2-1; 7 bases agree with TRBD1. Germline CDR1 MNHEY, CDR2 SMNVEV (reference sequence). V trimming: 0 bases; J trimming: 5 bases; junction bases outside the gene matches: 4. CDR3 length: 15 residues. The CDR3 spells CASSLSRDRDNEQFF. CDR3 sequence (DNA): TGTGCCAGCAGTTTATCGAGAGACAGGGACAATGAGCAGTTCTTC.

The chain employs TRBV30 and TRBJ2-1; perhaps TRBD1 as D (6 bases). This CDR3 has 17 residues. V dropped 3 bases and J dropped 6 bases, with 24 bases sitting between them. Germline lookup yields CDR1 GTSNPN and CDR2 SVGIG (reference sequence). CDR3 nucleotides: TGTGCCTGGAGCGCCCAAGGGGGACCACCACCCCCCAATGAGCAGTTCTTC. Translating gives CAWSAQGGPPPPNEQFF.

This chain connects TRBV5-4 to TRBJ1-1, with D possibly being TRBD1 (6 bases). With 0 bases removed from V and 1 base from J, the gap between germline ends came to 7 bases. The CDR3 loop spans 14 amino acids. The V gene's germline CDR1 is SGHNT and CDR2 YYREEE (reference sequence). The CDR3 DNA sequence: TGTGCCAGCAGCTTGGGGGGACAGAACACTGAAGCTTTCTTT. It translates to CASSLGGQNTEAFF.

The J gene is TRBJ2-7, the V gene TRBV19, with D possibly being TRBD1 (6 bases). Trimming stripped 1 base from V and 2 bases from J, with 12 bases between. Germline V gene data show CDR1 as LNHDA and CDR2 as SQIVND (reference sequence). The CDR3 is 15 residues long. CDR3 amino acids: CASSIVQGYAYEQYF. The DNA of the CDR3 is TGTGCCAGTAGTATAGTACAGGGTTATGCCTACGAGCAGTACTTC.

This chain links TRBV6-4 with TRBJ1-1; no definite D call. This CDR3 has 14 amino acids. V was pared by 4 bases and J by 7 bases, with 16 bases between. Germline V gene lookup returns CDR1 MRHNA and CDR2 SNTAGT. In DNA, the CDR3 is TGTGCCAGCAGTGCGGTAATGGCAGCCGGTGAAGCTTTCTTT. It yields the protein CASSAVMAAGEAFF.

This clone was observed a handful of times. The V call is TRBV27, the J call TRBJ1-2; TRBD1 might be the D (5 bases). The germline CDR1 and CDR2 sequences are MNHEY and SMNVEV (reference sequence). CDR3 length: 15 amino acids. Trimming took off 7 bases at V and 5 bases at J, with 20 bases between the two ends. The CDR3 region is CASNLMTADGYGYTF. The CDR3 nucleotides are TGTGCCAGCAATCTTATGACAGCAGACGGTTATGGCTACACCTTC.